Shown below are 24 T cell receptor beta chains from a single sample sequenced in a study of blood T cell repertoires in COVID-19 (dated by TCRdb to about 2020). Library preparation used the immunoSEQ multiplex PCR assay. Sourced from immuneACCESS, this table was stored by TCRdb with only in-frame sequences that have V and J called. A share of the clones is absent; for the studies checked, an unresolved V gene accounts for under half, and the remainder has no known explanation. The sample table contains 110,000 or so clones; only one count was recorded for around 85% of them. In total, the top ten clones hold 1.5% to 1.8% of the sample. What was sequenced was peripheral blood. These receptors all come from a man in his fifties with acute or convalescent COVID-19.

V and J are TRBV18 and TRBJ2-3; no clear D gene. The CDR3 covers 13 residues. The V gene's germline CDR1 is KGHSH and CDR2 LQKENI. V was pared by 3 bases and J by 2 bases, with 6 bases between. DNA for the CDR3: TGTGCCAGCTCACCCCGAGCCACAGATACGCAGTATTTT. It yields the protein CASSPRATDTQYF.

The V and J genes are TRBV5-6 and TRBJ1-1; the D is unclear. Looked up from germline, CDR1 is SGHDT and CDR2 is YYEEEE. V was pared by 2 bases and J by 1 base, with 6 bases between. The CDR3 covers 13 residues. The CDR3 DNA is TGTGCCAGCAGCTTCTACCGGAACACTGAAGCTTTCTTT. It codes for CASSFYRNTEAFF.

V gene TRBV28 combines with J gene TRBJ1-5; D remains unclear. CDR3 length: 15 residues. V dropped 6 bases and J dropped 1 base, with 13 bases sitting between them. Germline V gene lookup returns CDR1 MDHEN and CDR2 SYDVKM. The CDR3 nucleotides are TGTGCCAGCAGGTCGCCTCGGGGAAGCAATCAGCCCCAGCATTTT. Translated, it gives CASRSPRGSNQPQHF.

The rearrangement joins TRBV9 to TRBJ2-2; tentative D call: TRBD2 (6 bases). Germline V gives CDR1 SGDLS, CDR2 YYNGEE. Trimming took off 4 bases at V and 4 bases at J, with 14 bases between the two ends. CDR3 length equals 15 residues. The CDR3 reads CASSPGLGGTGELFF. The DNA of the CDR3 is TGTGCCAGCAGCCCGGGCCTGGGGGGCACCGGGGAGCTGTTTTTT.

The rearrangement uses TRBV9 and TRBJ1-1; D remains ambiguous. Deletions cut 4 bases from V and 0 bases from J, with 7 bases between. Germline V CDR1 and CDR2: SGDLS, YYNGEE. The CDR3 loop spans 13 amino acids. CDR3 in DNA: TGTGCCAGCAGCCTTCGTCTGAACACTGAAGCTTTCTTT. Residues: CASSLRLNTEAFF.

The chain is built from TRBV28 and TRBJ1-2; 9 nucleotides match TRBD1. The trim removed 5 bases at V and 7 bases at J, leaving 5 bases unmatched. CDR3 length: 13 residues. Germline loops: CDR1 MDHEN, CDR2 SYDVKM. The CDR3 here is CASSPGQGGGYTF. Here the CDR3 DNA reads TGTGCCAGCAGTCCGGGACAGGGTGGTGGCTACACCTTC.

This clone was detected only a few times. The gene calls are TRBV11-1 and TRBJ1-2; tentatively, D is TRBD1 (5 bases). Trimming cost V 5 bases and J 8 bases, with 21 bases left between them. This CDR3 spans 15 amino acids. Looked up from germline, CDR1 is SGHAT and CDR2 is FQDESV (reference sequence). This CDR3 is CASSARGGWGYGYTF. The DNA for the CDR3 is TGTGCCAGCAGCGCTAGGGGAGGCTGGGGCTACGGCTACACCTTC.

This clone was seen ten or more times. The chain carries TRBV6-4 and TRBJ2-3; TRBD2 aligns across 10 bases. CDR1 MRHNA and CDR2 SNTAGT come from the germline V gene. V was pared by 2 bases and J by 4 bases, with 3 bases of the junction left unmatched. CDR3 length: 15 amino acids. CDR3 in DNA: TGTGCCAGCAGTGACGAAGCGGGGGGGCCAGATACGCAGTATTTT. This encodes CASSDEAGGPDTQYF.

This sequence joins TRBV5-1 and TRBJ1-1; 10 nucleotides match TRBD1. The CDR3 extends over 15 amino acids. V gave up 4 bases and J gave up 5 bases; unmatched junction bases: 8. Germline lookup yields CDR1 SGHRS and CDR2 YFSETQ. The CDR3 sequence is CASSARDRGWTEAFF. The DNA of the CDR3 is TGCGCCAGCAGCGCCCGGGACAGGGGCTGGACTGAAGCTTTCTTT. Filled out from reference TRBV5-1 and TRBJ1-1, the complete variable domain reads KAGVTQTPRYLIKTRGQQVTLSCSPISGHRSVSWYQQTPGQGLQFLFEYFSETQRNKGNFPGRFSGRQFSNSRSEMNVSTLELGDSALYLCASSARDRGWTEAFFGQGTRLTVV.

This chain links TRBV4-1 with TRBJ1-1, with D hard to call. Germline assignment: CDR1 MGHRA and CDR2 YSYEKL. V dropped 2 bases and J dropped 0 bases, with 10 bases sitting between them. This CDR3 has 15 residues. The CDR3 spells CASSQSDGLNTEAFF. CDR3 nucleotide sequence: TGCGCCAGCAGCCAAAGCGATGGTCTGAACACTGAAGCTTTCTTT.

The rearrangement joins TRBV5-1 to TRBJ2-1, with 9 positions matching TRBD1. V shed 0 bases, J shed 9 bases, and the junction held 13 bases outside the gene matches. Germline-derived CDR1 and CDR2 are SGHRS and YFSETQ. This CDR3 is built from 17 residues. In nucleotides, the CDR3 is TGCGCCAGCAGCTTGGCCAGTGGGACAGGGTCATTGAGTGAGCAGTTCTTC. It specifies CASSLASGTGSLSEQFF.

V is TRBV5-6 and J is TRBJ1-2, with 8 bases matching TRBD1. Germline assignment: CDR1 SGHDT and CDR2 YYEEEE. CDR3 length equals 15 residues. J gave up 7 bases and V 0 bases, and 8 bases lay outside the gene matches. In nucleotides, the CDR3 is TGTGCCAGCAGCTTGGCCGCGGACAGGGAGAGTGGCTACACCTTC. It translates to CASSLAADRESGYTF. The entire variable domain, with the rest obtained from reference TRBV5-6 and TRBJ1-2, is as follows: DAGVTQSPTHLIKTRGQQVTLRCSPKSGHDTVSWYQQALGQGPQFIFQYYEEEERQRGNFPDRFSGHQFPNYSSELNVNALLLGDSALYLCASSLAADRESGYTFGSGTRLTVV.

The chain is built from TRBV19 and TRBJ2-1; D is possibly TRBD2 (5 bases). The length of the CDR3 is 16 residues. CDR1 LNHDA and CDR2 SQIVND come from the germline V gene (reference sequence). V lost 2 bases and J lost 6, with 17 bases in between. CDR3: CASSITGSASTNEQFF. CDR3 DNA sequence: TGTGCCAGTAGTATAACGGGAAGCGCCAGTACCAATGAGCAGTTCTTC.

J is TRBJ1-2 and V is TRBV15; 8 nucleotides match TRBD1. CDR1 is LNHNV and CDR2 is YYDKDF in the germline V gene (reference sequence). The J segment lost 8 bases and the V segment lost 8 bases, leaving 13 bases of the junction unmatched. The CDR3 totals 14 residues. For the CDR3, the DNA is TGTGCCACCCGCGCTAGTGACAGGGGTGGAGGCTACACCTTC. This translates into CATRASDRGGGYTF.

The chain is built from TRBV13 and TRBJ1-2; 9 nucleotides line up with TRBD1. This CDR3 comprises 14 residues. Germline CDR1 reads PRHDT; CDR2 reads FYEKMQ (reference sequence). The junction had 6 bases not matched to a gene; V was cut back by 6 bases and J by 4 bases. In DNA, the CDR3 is TGTGCCAGCAGTGAAGGACAGGGGACCTATGGCTACACCTTC. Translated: CASSEGQGTYGYTF.

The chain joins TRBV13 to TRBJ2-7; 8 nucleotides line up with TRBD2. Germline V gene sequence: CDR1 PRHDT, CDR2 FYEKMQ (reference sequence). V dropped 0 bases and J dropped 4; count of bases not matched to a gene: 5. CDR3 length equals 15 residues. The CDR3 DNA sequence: TGTGCCAGCAGCTTAGGCCTGAGCGGGGGATACGAGCAGTACGTC. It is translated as CASSLGLSGGYEQYV.

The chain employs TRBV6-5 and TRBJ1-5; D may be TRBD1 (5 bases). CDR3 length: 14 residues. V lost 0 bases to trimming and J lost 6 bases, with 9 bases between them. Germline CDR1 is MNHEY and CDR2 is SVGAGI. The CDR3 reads CASSYSRGSQPQHF. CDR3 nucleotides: TGTGCCAGCAGTTACTCGCGGGGGTCTCAGCCCCAGCATTTT.

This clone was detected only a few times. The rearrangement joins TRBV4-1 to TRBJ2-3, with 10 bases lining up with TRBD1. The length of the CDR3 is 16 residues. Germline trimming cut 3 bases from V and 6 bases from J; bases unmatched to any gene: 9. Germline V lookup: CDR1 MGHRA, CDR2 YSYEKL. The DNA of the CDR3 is TGCGCCAGCAGCCATCCGGGACAGGGGTCGGTGGATACGCAGTATTTT. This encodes CASSHPGQGSVDTQYF.

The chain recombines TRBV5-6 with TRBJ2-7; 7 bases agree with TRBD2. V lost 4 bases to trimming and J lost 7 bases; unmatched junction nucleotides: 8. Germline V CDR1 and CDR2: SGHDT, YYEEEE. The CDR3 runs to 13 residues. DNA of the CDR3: TGTGCCAGCAGCCTGGGACTACTTGGGGAGCAGTACGTC. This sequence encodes CASSLGLLGEQYV.

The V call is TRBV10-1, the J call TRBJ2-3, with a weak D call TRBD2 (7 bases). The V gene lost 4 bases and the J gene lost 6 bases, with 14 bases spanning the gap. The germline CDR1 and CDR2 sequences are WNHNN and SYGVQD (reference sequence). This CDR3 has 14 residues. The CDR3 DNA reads TGCGCCAGCAGTGTTTCGGGGGGCCGGGATACGCAGTATTTT. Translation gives CASSVSGGRDTQYF.

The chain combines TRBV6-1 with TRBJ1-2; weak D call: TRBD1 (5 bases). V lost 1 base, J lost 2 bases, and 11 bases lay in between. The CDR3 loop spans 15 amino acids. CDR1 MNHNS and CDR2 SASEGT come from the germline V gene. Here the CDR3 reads CASSEGVGPNYGYTF. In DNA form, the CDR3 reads TGTGCCAGCAGTGAAGGGGTGGGGCCCAACTATGGCTACACCTTC.

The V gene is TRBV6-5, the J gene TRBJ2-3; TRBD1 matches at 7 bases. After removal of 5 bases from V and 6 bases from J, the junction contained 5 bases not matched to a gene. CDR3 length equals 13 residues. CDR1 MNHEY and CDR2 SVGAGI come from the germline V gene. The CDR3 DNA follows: TGTGCCAGCAGTAGAAGGGGGCCCGATACGCAGTATTTT. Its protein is CASSRRGPDTQYF.

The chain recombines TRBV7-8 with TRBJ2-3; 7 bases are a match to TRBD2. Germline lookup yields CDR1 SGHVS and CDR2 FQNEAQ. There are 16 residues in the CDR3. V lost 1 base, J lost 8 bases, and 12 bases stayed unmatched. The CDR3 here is CASSLGGGPKSSTQYF. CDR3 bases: TGTGCCAGCAGCTTAGGGGGGGGACCGAAGTCAAGTACGCAGTATTTT.

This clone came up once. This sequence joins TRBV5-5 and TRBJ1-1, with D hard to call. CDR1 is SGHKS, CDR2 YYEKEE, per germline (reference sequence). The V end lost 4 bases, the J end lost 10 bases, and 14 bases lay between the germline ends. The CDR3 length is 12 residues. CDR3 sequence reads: CASSLFAGLAFF. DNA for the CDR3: TGTGCCAGCAGCCTCTTTGCGGGTCTAGCTTTCTTT.